This TCR beta chain comes out of a study of metastatic and nonmetastatic thyroid tumors. No treatment had been given to any patient before thyroid surgery. In germline, CDR1 is MNHEY, CDR2 SMNVEV (reference sequence). Trimming took 2 bases from V and 0 from J; bases not matched to a gene: 5. CDR3 length equals 16 residues. Study processing details: The study's classifier, a distant-metastasis tool for papillary thyroid cancer, was built using CDR3 differences across clinicopathological groups. TCRdb re-clonotyped the PCR reads through MiXCR. Clone size and V and J calls follow TCRdb, not the original study. The sample lists approximately 15,000 clones, approximately 32% occurring once.

This receptor was obtained from a male donor with papillary thyroid cancer or a benign thyroid nodule (not recorded which). Some clones in this sample may be carry-over from other donors' samples. The gene calls are TRBV27 and TRBJ2-3; 7 nucleotides match TRBD2. Sequences were obtained from tumor tissue. CDR3 sequence reads: CASSLPSGISTDTQYF. The DNA of the CDR3 is TGTGCCAGCAGTTTACCGAGCGGGATTAGCACAGATACGCAGTATTTT.